The source of this T cell receptor (beta chain) is a study of metastatic and nonmetastatic thyroid tumors. Study-wide background: Repertoires were compared across blood and tumor or nodule tissue from malignant and benign thyroid patients.

All patients reached thyroid surgery having received no treatment beforehand. General study results and limits: For both blood and tumor, malignant thyroid tumors reportedly showed significantly higher TCR beta diversity than benign nodules did.

Worth noting for this clone: Its antigen remains unknown.

Germline CDR1 WNHNN, CDR2 SYGVQD (reference sequence). Trimming took 6 bases from V and 6 from J, leaving 15 bases between them. CDR3 length equals 14 residues. TCRdb re-clonotyped the PCR reads through MiXCR. This sample has 20,000 to 25,000 clones, with 15% to 18% found just once. The chain carries TRBV10-1 and TRBJ2-1, with D tentatively TRBD1 (6 bases). Sequences were obtained from blood. This TCR was sampled from a female donor with papillary thyroid cancer or a benign thyroid nodule (not recorded which). Some clones in this sample may be carry-over from other donors' samples. For the CDR3, the DNA is TGCGCCAGCAGCCGATTAGGACAGATCAATGAGCAGTTCTTC. Encoded protein: CASSRLGQINEQFF.